This T cell receptor beta chain is from a study of regulatory T cells in long-lasting Graves disease. Notes on the study in general: Persistent disease exhibited a predilection for TRBV28, TRBJ1-2 and TRBJ2-5. Peripheral blood was the sole material, not thyroid tissue.

As to time point: newly diagnosed GD, antithyroid drugs for less than 3 months. The TCR library used RNA extracted from PBMCs. Combining iRepertoire HTBI primers with Arm-PCR of CDR3 regions, the authors built TCR beta libraries. Original analysis: Across samples, 62 TRBV and about 13 TRBJ segments were found. Each CDR3 protein is one row after TCRdb ran MiXCR on the multiplex PCR reads. The V and J calls reflect TCRdb's pipeline rather than the authors' work. Of about 380,000 distinct CDR3 sequences in the sample, roughly 15% were seen once. The length of the CDR3 is 14 residues. Germline V gene lookup returns CDR1 SNHLY and CDR2 FYNNEI. The V end was cut by 3 bases, the J end by 3 bases, with 10 bases between. This clonotype has at least ten counts. Antigen: not known.

The receptor was derived from a female donor with Graves disease. The sample in question was peripheral blood mononuclear cells (PBMCs), obtained at new diagnosis, from a patient treated with antithyroid drugs. The chain combines TRBV2 with TRBJ2-3; D is perhaps TRBD1 (5 bases). CDR3: CASSDREGTDTQYF. The CDR3, as DNA: TGTGCCAGCAGTGACAGGGAAGGTACAGATACGCAGTATTTT.